This T cell receptor beta chain was recorded in a study of early T cells in non-severe SARS-CoV-2 infection. Points from the study as a whole: Matching against VDJdb likely underestimated virus-specific expansions, favoring anti-spike CD8.

Germline V lookup: CDR1 SQVTM, CDR2 ANQGSEA. The CDR3 is 13 residues long. V was clipped by 3 bases and J by 0 bases, with 6 bases between them. Each CDR3 protein gets one entry after TCRdb re-called the 5' RACE reads with MiXCR. The data show about 64,000 distinct CDR3 sequences, roughly 9% seen once. As for this clonotype: The antigen remains undetermined.

The material was whole blood, obtained at baseline. V is TRBV29-1 and J is TRBJ2-1, with D hard to call. The origin of this receptor is an adult who was a healthcare worker with PCR-confirmed SARS-CoV-2 infection or an uninfected control (not recorded which). CDR3: CSVEDSSYNEQFF. CDR3 nucleotides: TGCAGCGTTGAGGATAGCTCCTACAATGAGCAGTTCTTC.